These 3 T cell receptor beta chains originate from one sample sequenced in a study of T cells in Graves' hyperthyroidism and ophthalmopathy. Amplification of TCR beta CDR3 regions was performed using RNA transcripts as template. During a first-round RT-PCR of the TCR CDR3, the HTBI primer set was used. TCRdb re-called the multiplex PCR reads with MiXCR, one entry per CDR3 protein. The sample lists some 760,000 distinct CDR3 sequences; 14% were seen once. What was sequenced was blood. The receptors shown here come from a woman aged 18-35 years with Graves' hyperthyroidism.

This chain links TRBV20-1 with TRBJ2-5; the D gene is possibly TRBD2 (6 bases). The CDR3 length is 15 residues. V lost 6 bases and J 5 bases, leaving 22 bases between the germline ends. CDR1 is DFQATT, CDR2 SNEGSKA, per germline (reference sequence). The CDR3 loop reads CSAWGGAGNLETQYF. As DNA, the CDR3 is TGCAGTGCATGGGGCGGGGCAGGGAATTTGGAGACCCAGTACTTC.

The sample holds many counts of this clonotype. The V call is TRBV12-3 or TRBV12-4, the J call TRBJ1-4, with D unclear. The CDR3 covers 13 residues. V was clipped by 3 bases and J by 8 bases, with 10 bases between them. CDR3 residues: CASSLRTGEKLFF. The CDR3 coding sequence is TGTGCCAGCAGTTTGCGCACGGGGGAAAAACTGTTTTTT.

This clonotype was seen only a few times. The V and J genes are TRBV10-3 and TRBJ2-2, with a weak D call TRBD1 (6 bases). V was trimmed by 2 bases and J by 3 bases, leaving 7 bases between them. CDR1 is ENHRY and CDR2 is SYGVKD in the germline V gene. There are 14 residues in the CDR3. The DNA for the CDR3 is TGTGCCATCAGTGAGGGACAGTACACCGGGGAGCTGTTTTTT. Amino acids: CAISEGQYTGELFF.